The TCR beta chain under discussion was sequenced for a study of T-cell reconstitution after alpha-beta-depleted transplantation in children. General study results and limits: It was surviving recipient T cells and thymic progenitors that gave some patients high TCRbeta diversity at day 60. It was newly produced T cells that mostly accounted for T-cell counts and diversity one year after transplant. Roughly two months post-transplant, alpha-beta T cells reportedly originated from several hundred graft clones that had expanded.

The TCRbeta library was prepared with unique molecular identifiers. A single record per CDR3 protein comes from TCRdb applying MiXCR to the PCR reads. Of roughly 120,000 distinct CDR3 sequences listed, about 21% are singletons. In its sample, this clonotype was seen many times. Its target is unknown. Looked up from germline, CDR1 is LNHNV and CDR2 is YYDKDF (reference sequence). V dropped 5 bases and J dropped 2 bases, with 6 bases sitting between them. This CDR3 comprises 13 residues. The V call is TRBV15, the J call TRBJ1-4; D remains unclear. The clonotype originates from a male patient between 2 and 10 years old who had a stem cell transplant for chronic granulomatous disease, so the T cells may come from the graft donor. This material consisted of PBMCs, mostly from graft donor cells, taken 180 days after TCRalphabeta/CD19-depleted stem cell transplant. CDR3 loop: CATSLGTNEKLFF. CDR3 in DNA: TGTGCCACCAGCCTCGGGACTAATGAAAAACTGTTTTTT.